These 23 T cell receptor beta chains share one sample of origin, sequenced in a study of response to subunit inactivated influenza vaccine. TCRdb analysed the RT-PCR reads with MiXCR anew, one entry per CDR3 protein. The data show a few hundred thousand distinct CDR3 sequences, less than 15% seen once. Sequencing used PBMCs from blood, obtained 12 days after vaccination. The receptors were gathered from a man between 50 and 59 years old who received an inactivated influenza vaccine.

The chain combines TRBV29-1 with TRBJ1-4, with D tentatively TRBD1 (6 bases). V lost 4 bases, J lost 10 bases, and 16 bases lay in between. The CDR3 sequence is 13 residues long. Germline CDR1 and CDR2: SQVTM and ANQGSEA. CDR3 residues: CSVVASRGGKLFF. As DNA, the CDR3 is TGCAGCGTTGTGGCTAGCAGGGGTGGAAAACTGTTTTTT.

V and J are TRBV9 and TRBJ2-7; possible D gene TRBD1, 6 bases. The CDR3 is 15 residues long. V was cut by 0 bases and J by 1 base, with 11 bases left in between. Germline loops: CDR1 SGDLS, CDR2 YYNGEE. The CDR3: CASSVDGGLSYEQYF. CDR3 nucleotides: TGTGCCAGCAGCGTAGATGGGGGCCTATCCTACGAGCAGTACTTC.

The genes are TRBV29-1 and TRBJ2-1; 8 bases match TRBD2. Germline V gene lookup returns CDR1 SQVTM and CDR2 ANQGSEA. The ends lost 4 bases at V and 3 bases at J; junction bases unmatched: 5. The CDR3 has 14 residues. CDR3 nucleotide sequence: TGCAGCGTTGGTTTCAGCGGGGGCTACAATGAGCAGTTCTTC. Translating it yields CSVGFSGGYNEQFF.

The V call is TRBV11-2, the J call TRBJ2-1; 11 bases match TRBD2. The germline gives CDR1 SGHAT, CDR2 FQNNGV. J was trimmed by 2 bases and V by 6 bases; bases with no gene match: 3. The CDR3 is 15 residues long. The CDR3 loop reads CASRELAGAYNEQFF. In DNA form, the CDR3 reads TGTGCCAGCAGGGAACTAGCGGGAGCCTACAATGAGCAGTTCTTC.

The gene calls are TRBV5-6 and TRBJ1-2, with 8 bases that match TRBD1. J gave up 1 base and V 0 bases, and 2 bases lay outside the gene matches. This CDR3 comprises 15 residues. CDR1 and CDR2 from the germline V gene are SGHDT and YYEEEE. CDR3 bases: TGTGCCAGCAGCTTGGCTACAGGGGGTAACTATGGCTACACCTTC. This translates into CASSLATGGNYGYTF.

This clonotype was seen at least ten times. The chain combines TRBV28 with TRBJ2-3; 7 bases align to TRBD2. The trim removed 2 bases at V and 5 bases at J, leaving 4 bases unmatched. This CDR3 has 14 residues. Germline V gives CDR1 MDHEN, CDR2 SYDVKM. The CDR3 nucleotides are TGTGCCAGCAGTTTAGCGGGAGCAGGAGATACGCAGTATTTT. This encodes CASSLAGAGDTQYF. Complete variable domain (other parts from reference TRBV28 and TRBJ2-3): DVKVTQSSRYLVKRTGEKVFLECVQDMDHENMFWYRQDPGLGLRLIYFSYDVKMKEKGDIPEGYSVSREKKERFSLILESASTNQTSMYLCASSLAGAGDTQYFGPGTRLTVL.

This clonotype was found many times. This chain links TRBV12-3 or TRBV12-4 with TRBJ1-2, with a tentative D call TRBD1 (6 bases). Trimming took off 6 bases at V and 2 bases at J, with 10 bases between the two ends. The CDR3 loop spans 13 amino acids. For the CDR3, the DNA is TGTGCCAGCAGAGGGGACACCAACTATGGCTACACCTTC. Protein product: CASRGDTNYGYTF.

The DNA for the CDR3 is TGTGCCAGCAGCCAGGCGGGGTATGAGCAGTTCTTC. Residues: CASSQAGYEQFF. This chain joins TRBV3-1 and TRBJ2-1; D is perhaps TRBD2 (6 bases). The CDR3 length is 12 residues. Trimming stripped 3 bases from V and 8 bases from J, with 8 bases between. Germline CDR1 is LGHDT and CDR2 is YNNKEL (reference sequence).

This clonotype was seen only a few times. V usage is TRBV5-1 and J usage is TRBJ2-3; 8 bases are shared with TRBD2. From germline, CDR1 is SGHRS and CDR2 YFSETQ. Trimming cost V 2 bases and J 4 bases; bases outside gene matches: 3. This CDR3 spans 14 amino acids. The CDR3 nucleotides are TGCGCCAGCAGCTTCGCTAGCGGGTCAGATACGCAGTATTTT. Translating it yields CASSFASGSDTQYF.

This clonotype was detected only a few times. V usage is TRBV4-3 and J usage is TRBJ2-6; a weak D match, TRBD1 (6 bases). The length of the CDR3 is 18 residues. Looked up from germline, CDR1 is LGHNA and CDR2 is YSLEER. V lost 4 bases and J lost 1, with 17 bases in between. This CDR3 is CASSPDSTSNSGANVLTF. DNA of the CDR3: TGCGCCAGCAGCCCGGACAGCACCAGTAATTCTGGGGCCAACGTCCTGACTTTC.

This clonotype was counted ten times or more. The V and J genes are TRBV3-1 and TRBJ2-5, with D unresolved. Per germline, CDR1 LGHDT and CDR2 YNNKEL (reference sequence). CDR3 size: 12 residues. Trimming removed 2 bases from V and 10 bases from J, with 11 bases in between. The CDR3 protein is CASSQITVGQYF. The CDR3 region has the DNA TGTGCCAGCAGCCAAATTACGGTGGGCCAGTACTTC.

In its sample, this clonotype was seen many times. The chain uses TRBV5-6 and TRBJ1-5; D is possibly TRBD1 (6 bases). The CDR3 spans 16 residues. The V gene lost 1 base and the J gene lost 5 bases, with 16 bases spanning the gap. CDR1 SGHDT and CDR2 YYEEEE come from the germline V gene. This CDR3 is CASSLTTIDRHQPQHF. CDR3 coding DNA: TGTGCCAGCAGCTTGACCACTATAGACAGGCATCAGCCCCAGCATTTT.

This rearrangement joins TRBV2 to TRBJ2-5; 9 bases agree with TRBD1. J lost 1 base, V lost 4 bases, and 4 bases had no gene match. The germline CDR1 and CDR2 sequences are SNHLY and FYNNEI. The CDR3 runs to 15 residues. The CDR3 reads CASSVDRGGQETQYF. The CDR3 nucleotides are TGTGCCAGCAGTGTGGACAGGGGTGGCCAAGAGACCCAGTACTTC. The full variable domain, rest sourced from reference TRBV2 and TRBJ2-5, is EPEVTQTPSHQVTQMGQEVILRCVPISNHLYFYWYRQILGQKVEFLVSFYNNEISEKSEIFDDQFSVERPDGSNFTLKIRSTKLEDSAMYFCASSVDRGGQETQYFGPGTRLLVL.

This clonotype was counted only a few times. The rearrangement links TRBV20-1 to TRBJ2-3; possibly TRBD1 for D (6 bases). Germline assignment: CDR1 DFQATT and CDR2 SNEGSKA (reference sequence). With 2 bases removed from V and 5 bases from J, the gap between germline ends came to 14 bases. The CDR3 consists of 14 residues. In DNA form, the CDR3 reads TGCAGTGCTAGATCGGCAGGGGTGATAGATACGCAGTATTTT. Translating gives CSARSAGVIDTQYF.

The chain is built from TRBV4-1 and TRBJ2-3; 7 positions match TRBD2. The CDR3 extends over 16 amino acids. In germline, CDR1 is MGHRA, CDR2 YSYEKL. Trimming took 2 bases from V and 5 from J; bases not matched to a gene: 10. CDR3: CASSQPTRGSGDTQYF. Written as DNA, the CDR3 is TGCGCCAGCAGCCAACCCACCCGCGGGAGTGGAGATACGCAGTATTTT.

Many counts were recorded for this clonotype. The V call is TRBV6-2 or TRBV6-3, the J call TRBJ1-2; 10 bases align to TRBD1. J gave up 4 bases and V 5 bases, and 25 bases lay outside the gene matches. In germline, CDR1 is MNHEY, CDR2 SVGEGT. The CDR3 has 21 amino acids. CDR3 nucleotide sequence: TGTGCCAGCAGTCTTCCGGGACAGGGGAGACAATTTCGGGTGTCTATCTATGGCTACACCTTC. As protein: CASSLPGQGRQFRVSIYGYTF.

This clonotype came up a few times. The chain is built from TRBV12-3 or TRBV12-4 and TRBJ2-7, with D perhaps matching TRBD1 (5 bases). The CDR3 spans 12 residues. V was pared by 6 bases and J by 3 bases, with 9 bases between. In nucleotides, the CDR3 is TGTGCCAGCAGCGGTCAGGGCTACGAGCAGTACTTC. Its protein is CASSGQGYEQYF.

This clonotype was seen a handful of times. The chain uses TRBV6-5 and TRBJ1-1; D remains ambiguous. V was shortened by 4 bases and J by 1 base, with 13 bases between the two germline ends. The CDR3 spans 15 residues. CDR1 and CDR2 (germline): MNHEY, SVGAGI. CDR3 sequence: CASSSSYRGNTEAFF. Written as DNA, the CDR3 is TGTGCCAGCAGTTCGAGTTACCGGGGGAACACTGAAGCTTTCTTT.

This clonotype came up a few times. As DNA, the CDR3 is TGTGCCAGCAAGCCCAGCGCGGTTTCCGGGGAGCTGTTTTTT. This codes for CASKPSAVSGELFF. The chain carries TRBV6-4 and TRBJ2-2; D not certain. The CDR3 length is 14 residues. With 7 bases removed from V and 6 bases from J, the gap between germline ends came to 15 bases. Germline loops: CDR1 MRHNA, CDR2 SNTAGT.

V usage is TRBV12-3 or TRBV12-4 and J usage is TRBJ1-5; 7 nucleotides align to TRBD1. J gave up 6 bases and V 5 bases, and 4 bases lay outside the gene matches. The CDR3 runs to 13 residues. The CDR3 sequence: CASSDDRVQPQHF. In DNA, the CDR3 is TGTGCCAGCAGTGACGACAGGGTTCAGCCCCAGCATTTT.

The chain recombines TRBV3-1 with TRBJ1-2; D unclear. The germline V gene has CDR1 LGHDT and CDR2 YNNKEL (reference sequence). CDR3 length: 14 residues. The V end lost 3 bases, the J end lost 5 bases, and 13 bases lay between the germline ends. The CDR3 bases are TGTGCCAGCAGCCATCTAAAAGGAGGTTATGGCTACACCTTC. This gives the protein CASSHLKGGYGYTF.

The chain couples TRBV20-1 to TRBJ2-2, with D tentatively TRBD1 or TRBD2 (5 bases each). V shed 0 bases and J shed 4 bases, with 12 bases lying between them. The CDR3 has 15 amino acids. Germline values: CDR1 DFQATT, CDR2 SNEGSKA (reference sequence). The CDR3 here is CSAREGDPGTGELFF. CDR3 bases: TGCAGTGCTAGAGAGGGGGACCCCGGCACCGGGGAGCTGTTTTTT.

V is TRBV24-1 and J is TRBJ2-1; 9 positions agree with TRBD1. CDR1 and CDR2 from the germline V gene are KGHDR and SFDVKD. With 4 bases clipped from V and 2 bases from J, the junction kept 11 bases outside the gene matches. The CDR3 covers 18 residues. The CDR3 loop is CATSEGGDRDVTYNEQFF. The CDR3 DNA reads as TGTGCCACCAGTGAAGGGGGGGACAGGGACGTCACCTACAATGAGCAGTTCTTC.